Below are 10 T cell receptor beta chains sequenced from a single sample in a study of shared clonotypes between healthy human individuals. Naivety among CD8 cells was defined by CD45RO negativity and positive CCR7 selection, thereby excluding terminally differentiated effector memory CD45RA+ cells. Only in-frame clones appear in the TCRdb table, and some are missing; sequencing was by immunoSEQ multiplex PCR. The sample records roughly 2 million clones, about 95% being singletons. What was sequenced was naive CD8+ T cells sorted from blood. These receptors originate from a young man in good health.

This chain uses TRBV28 with TRBJ2-5; D unresolved. The V end lost 3 bases, the J end lost 5 bases, and 10 bases lay between the germline ends. The CDR3 loop spans 13 amino acids. CDR1 is MDHEN, CDR2 SYDVKM, per germline. CDR3 sequence: CASSLRDWETQYF. In nucleotides, the CDR3 is TGTGCCAGCAGTTTGAGAGACTGGGAGACCCAGTACTTC.

The DNA of the CDR3 is TGTGCCAGCGCCTTGGGAGCAGGGCACTACGAGCAGTACTTC. It translates to CASALGAGHYEQYF. The chain combines TRBV28 with TRBJ2-7; D tentatively reads TRBD1 or TRBD2 (5 bases each). Germline V CDR1 and CDR2: MDHEN, SYDVKM. This CDR3 region has 14 residues. V lost 8 bases, J lost 3 bases, and 17 bases lay in between.

The CDR3 sequence is CASGERETYEQYF. The CDR3 DNA reads TGTGCCAGCGGGGAGCGGGAGACCTACGAGCAGTACTTC. The rearrangement links TRBV6-5 to TRBJ2-7; 8 bases line up with TRBD2. This CDR3 is built from 13 residues. The junction had 5 bases not matched to a gene; V was cut back by 8 bases and J by 2 bases. Germline CDR1 MNHEY, CDR2 SVGAGI.

V usage is TRBV28 and J usage is TRBJ2-2, with D maybe TRBD2 (6 bases). V dropped 5 bases and J dropped 4 bases, with 14 bases sitting between them. This CDR3 is 15 amino acids long. Germline V gene sequence: CDR1 MDHEN, CDR2 SYDVKM. The CDR3 loop is CASSPGTWSTGELFF. The CDR3 nucleotides are TGTGCCAGCAGTCCCGGGACTTGGAGCACCGGGGAGCTGTTTTTT.

The chain is built from TRBV9 and TRBJ1-6, with 8 bases lining up with TRBD1. Germline CDR1 reads SGDLS; CDR2 reads YYNGEE. This CDR3 comprises 15 residues. Losses at the gene ends were 4 bases for V and 6 bases for J; bases not matched to a gene: 6. The CDR3 here is CASSTSGGVNSPLHF. CDR3 nucleotides: TGTGCCAGCAGCACTTCAGGGGGCGTTAATTCACCCCTCCACTTT.

The genes are TRBV19 and TRBJ2-5; unclear D gene. Per the germline V gene, CDR1 is LNHDA and CDR2 is SQIVND (reference sequence). Trimming cost V 1 base and J 3 bases, with 9 bases left between them. CDR3 length equals 14 residues. For the CDR3, the DNA is TGTGCCAGTAGTATAGTGGGCTACAAAGAGACCCAGTACTTC. This codes for CASSIVGYKETQYF.

The sample holds one count of this clone. This chain uses TRBV12-5 with TRBJ1-4; 7 bases line up with TRBD1. V shed 6 bases and J 1 base; nucleotides not matched to a gene: 5. The CDR3 totals 15 residues. Germline CDR1 reads LGHNT; CDR2 reads FRNRAP. CDR3 coding DNA: TGTGCTAGTGGGCCACAGGGGCAAACTAATGAAAAACTGTTTTTT. It codes for CASGPQGQTNEKLFF. Combining the CDR3 with reference TRBV12-5 and TRBJ1-4 gives the whole variable domain DARVTQTPRHKVTEMGQEVTMRCQPILGHNTVFWYRQTMMQGLELLAYFRNRAPLDDSGMPKDRFSAEMPDATLATLKIQPSEPRDSAVYFCASGPQGQTNEKLFFGSGTQLSVL.

J is TRBJ2-2 and V is TRBV29-1; 7 bases match TRBD1. Looked up from germline, CDR1 is SQVTM and CDR2 is ANQGSEA. Trimming took 3 bases from V and 5 from J; bases not matched to a gene: 3. This CDR3 has 13 amino acids. Here the CDR3 DNA reads TGCAGCGTTGATACAGGGGTTACCGGGGAGCTGTTTTTT. This encodes CSVDTGVTGELFF.

The V and J genes are TRBV7-2 and TRBJ2-3, with 10 positions matching TRBD2. Germline CDR1 reads SGHTA; CDR2 reads FQGNSA. With V trimmed by 2 bases and J by 4 bases, 6 bases remained unmatched. The CDR3 is made up of 16 amino acids. CDR3: CASSLLAGARADTQYF. CDR3 nucleotide sequence: TGTGCCAGCAGCTTACTAGCGGGAGCGAGGGCAGATACGCAGTATTTT. Looking up the rest from reference TRBV7-2 and TRBJ2-3 gives the full variable domain: GAGVSQSPSNKVTEKGKDVELRCDPISGHTALYWYRQSLGQGLEFLIYFQGNSAPDKSGLPSDRFSAERTGGSVSTLTIQRTQQEDSAVYLCASSLLAGARADTQYFGPGTRLTVL.

This clone is a singleton in its sample. The rearrangement uses TRBV7-9 and TRBJ2-7; unclear D gene. The CDR3 totals 14 residues. Germline loops: CDR1 SEHNR, CDR2 FQNEAQ (reference sequence). V gave up 4 bases and J gave up 2 bases, with 12 bases separating them. The CDR3 DNA sequence: TGTGCCAGCAGCTCCACCATTGCCCCCTACGAGCAGTACTTC. Translating gives CASSSTIAPYEQYF. Together with reference TRBV7-9 and TRBJ2-7, the CDR3 gives the full variable domain: DTGVSQNPRHKITKRGQNVTFRCDPISEHNRLYWYRQTLGQGPEFLTYFQNEAQLEKSRLLSDRFSAERPKGSFSTLEIQRTEQGDSAMYLCASSSTIAPYEQYFGPGTRLTVT.